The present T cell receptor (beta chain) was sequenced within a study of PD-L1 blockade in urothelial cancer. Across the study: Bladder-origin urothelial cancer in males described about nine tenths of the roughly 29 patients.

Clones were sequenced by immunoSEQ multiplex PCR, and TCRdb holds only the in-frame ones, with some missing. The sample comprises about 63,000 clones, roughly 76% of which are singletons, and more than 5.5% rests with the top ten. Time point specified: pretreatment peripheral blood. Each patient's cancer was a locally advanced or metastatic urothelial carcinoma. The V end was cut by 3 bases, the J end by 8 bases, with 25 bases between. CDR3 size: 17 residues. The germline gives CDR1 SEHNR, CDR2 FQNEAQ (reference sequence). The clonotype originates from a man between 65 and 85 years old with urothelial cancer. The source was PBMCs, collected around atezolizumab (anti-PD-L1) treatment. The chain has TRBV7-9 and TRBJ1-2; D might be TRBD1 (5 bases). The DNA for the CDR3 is TGTGCCAGCAGCTTGGTGACAGCCCATCTACACCCTGAGGGCTACACCTTC. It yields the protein CASSLVTAHLHPEGYTF.